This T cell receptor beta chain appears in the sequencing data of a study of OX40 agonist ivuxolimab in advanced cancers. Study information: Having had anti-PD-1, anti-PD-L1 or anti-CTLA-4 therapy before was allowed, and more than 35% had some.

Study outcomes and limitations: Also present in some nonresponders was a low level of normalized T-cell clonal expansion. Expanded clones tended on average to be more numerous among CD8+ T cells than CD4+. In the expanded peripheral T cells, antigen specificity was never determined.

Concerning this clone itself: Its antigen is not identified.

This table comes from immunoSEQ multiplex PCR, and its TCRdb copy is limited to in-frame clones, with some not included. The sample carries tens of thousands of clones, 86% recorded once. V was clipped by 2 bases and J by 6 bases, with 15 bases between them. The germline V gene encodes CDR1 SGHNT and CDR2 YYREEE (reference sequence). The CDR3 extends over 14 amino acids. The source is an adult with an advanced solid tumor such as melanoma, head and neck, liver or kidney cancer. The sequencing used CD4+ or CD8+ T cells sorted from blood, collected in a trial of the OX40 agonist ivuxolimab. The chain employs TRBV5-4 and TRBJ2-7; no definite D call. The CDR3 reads CASSLGRDRPEQYF. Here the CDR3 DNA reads TGTGCCAGCAGCTTAGGAAGGGATCGTCCCGAGCAGTACTTC.